The 20 T cell receptor beta chains listed next were all sequenced from one sample in a study of cytomegalovirus exposure and HLA in healthy donors. It was with 60 Vbeta and 13 Jbeta primers that the PCR ran. Assay used: immunoSEQ multiplex PCR; TCRdb lists only in-frame clones, some missing. The profile shows about 130,000 clones, roughly four fifths of them singletons. The sequencing sample was made of PBMCs. The receptors stem from a woman aged 55 to 70 in good health and CMV-seropositive.

Points on this clone: A junction boundary mismatches the germline segment, possibly from a read error. CDR3 sequence: CASKTGSYEQYF. For the CDR3, the DNA is TGTGCCAGCAAGACAGGGTCCTATGAGCAGTACTTC. The J gene is TRBJ2-7, the V gene TRBV6-1; 7 bases agree with TRBD1. This CDR3 has 12 residues. CDR1 MNHNS and CDR2 SASEGT come from the germline V gene.

The V call is TRBV12-2, the J call TRBJ2-7; the tabulated D call, TRBD2, remains unverified against the DNA. TRBV12-2 is a pseudogene segment. The CDR3 spans 16 residues. The CDR3 spells CASRLMREEVSYEQYF. CDR3 bases: TGTGCAAGTCGCTTAATGCGGGAGGAGGTCTCCTACGAGCAGTACTTC.

The chain combines TRBV7-2 with TRBJ1-4; 7 bases align to TRBD1. CDR3 length equals 19 residues. Germline CDR1 SGHTA, CDR2 FQGNSA. With V trimmed by 5 bases and J by 2 bases, 17 bases remained unmatched. The CDR3: CASSLPARDRYYTNEKLFF. DNA of the CDR3: TGTGCCAGCAGCCTCCCTGCTCGGGACAGATATTATACTAATGAAAAACTGTTTTTT.

This chain uses TRBV4-1 with TRBJ1-2; TRBD1 agrees at 8 bases. The CDR3 sequence is 15 residues long. Germline values: CDR1 MGHRA, CDR2 YSYEKL. V lost 2 bases, J lost 2 bases, and 4 bases stayed unmatched. CDR3 sequence: CASSQYTGGNYGYTF. The DNA for the CDR3 is TGCGCCAGCAGCCAATACACAGGGGGAAACTATGGCTACACCTTC.

The CDR3 protein is CASSVTSGGSTDTQYF. The CDR3 DNA reads TGCGCCAGCAGCGTGACTAGCGGGGGGAGCACAGATACGCAGTATTTT. The chain couples TRBV5-1 to TRBJ2-3; 13 bases are shared with TRBD2. Germline lookup yields CDR1 SGHRS and CDR2 YFSETQ. The CDR3 totals 16 residues. Trimming took 4 bases from V and 0 from J; bases not matched to a gene: 2.

This rearrangement joins TRBV19 to TRBJ1-1, with 9 bases that match TRBD1. The germline V gene has CDR1 LNHDA and CDR2 SQIVND (reference sequence). The V and J ends lost 6 bases and 5 bases, in that order; junction bases with no gene match: 10. The CDR3 loop spans 15 amino acids. The CDR3 sequence: CASRLQGQGRTEAFF. Here the CDR3 DNA reads TGTGCCAGTAGACTACAAGGACAGGGGAGGACTGAAGCTTTCTTT.

The chain recombines TRBV28 with TRBJ1-3; D unresolved. Germline V gene sequence: CDR1 MDHEN, CDR2 SYDVKM. The ends were cut back, 6 bases at V and 3 bases at J, with 3 bases in the middle. This CDR3 contains 11 residues. The CDR3 DNA reads TGTGCCAGCAGATATGGAAACACCATATATTTT. The encoded protein is CASRYGNTIYF.

The genes are TRBV18 and TRBJ2-7; D unclear. V dropped 3 bases and J dropped 6 bases, with 12 bases sitting between them. The CDR3 totals 13 residues. Germline assignment: CDR1 KGHSH and CDR2 LQKENI. CDR3 residues: CASSPITWAEQYF. The CDR3 nucleotides read TGTGCCAGCTCACCCATCACCTGGGCCGAGCAGTACTTC.

The rearrangement links TRBV7-2 to TRBJ1-1; no reliable D call. Germline V gene sequence: CDR1 SGHTA, CDR2 FQGNSA. Trimming pared 1 base from V and 0 bases from J, leaving 12 bases between. The CDR3 sequence is 16 residues long. The CDR3 here is CASSLDLMEVNTEAFF. CDR3 DNA sequence: TGTGCCAGCAGCTTAGACCTAATGGAGGTGAACACTGAAGCTTTCTTT.

The rearrangement joins TRBV9 to TRBJ2-3; 8 positions match TRBD1. CDR3 length equals 14 residues. CDR1 SGDLS and CDR2 YYNGEE come from the germline V gene. Trimming removed 3 bases from V and 5 bases from J; junction bases left unmatched: 5. This CDR3 reads CASSGTGFIDTQYF. The CDR3 DNA follows: TGTGCCAGCAGCGGGACAGGGTTTATAGATACGCAGTATTTT.

Points on this clone: In the same sample, other DNA sequences code for this CDR3. The gene calls are TRBV6-5 and TRBJ1-5, with 8 bases that match TRBD1. Losses at the gene ends were 7 bases for V and 5 bases for J; bases not matched to a gene: 7. CDR3 length equals 14 residues. Germline assignment: CDR1 MNHEY and CDR2 SVGAGI. DNA for the CDR3: TGTGCCAGCAAACCAGACAGGGGAGATCAGCCCCAGCATTTT. As protein: CASKPDRGDQPQHF.

This sequence joins TRBV9 and TRBJ2-1; the match to TRBD2 covers 8 bases. The junction had 4 bases not matched to a gene; V was cut back by 1 base and J by 1 base. The V gene's germline CDR1 is SGDLS and CDR2 YYNGEE. The CDR3 has 16 residues. This CDR3 is CASSVLSGASYNEQFF. CDR3 bases: TGTGCCAGCAGCGTACTTAGCGGGGCATCCTACAATGAGCAGTTCTTC.

The CDR3 sequence: CASSLTQTEAFF. The CDR3 nucleotides read TGTGCCAGCAGCTTAACCCAGACTGAAGCTTTCTTT. The rearrangement links TRBV7-2 to TRBJ1-1; no reliable D call. The V and J ends lost 2 bases and 5 bases respectively, with 6 bases between them. The CDR3 covers 12 residues. Germline V lookup: CDR1 SGHTA, CDR2 FQGNSA.

The rearrangement uses TRBV4-3 and TRBJ2-1, with 16 bases lining up with TRBD2. Germline V CDR1 and CDR2: LGHNA, YSLEER. V lost 2 bases to trimming and J lost 1 base; unmatched junction nucleotides: 5. CDR3 size: 19 residues. The chain's CDR3 is CASSQLGTSGGGSYNEQFF. The CDR3 nucleotides read TGCGCCAGCAGCCAACTCGGGACTAGCGGGGGGGGTTCCTACAATGAGCAGTTCTTC.

The chain links TRBV30 to TRBJ1-3; D possibly corresponds to TRBD1 (6 bases). Trimming shortened V by 2 bases and J by 3 bases, and 14 bases separated the two germline ends. Per germline, CDR1 GTSNPN and CDR2 SVGIG (reference sequence). CDR3 length: 15 residues. CDR3 sequence reads: CAWSRAGAGGNTIYF. The CDR3 nucleotides read TGTGCCTGGAGTAGGGCAGGGGCAGGTGGAAACACCATATATTTT.

This chain joins TRBV7-2 and TRBJ2-7; TRBD1 matches at 7 bases. The CDR3 covers 14 residues. Trimming removed 7 bases from V and 5 bases from J; junction bases left unmatched: 11. The germline gives CDR1 SGHTA, CDR2 FQGNSA. The CDR3 DNA is TGTGCCAGCACCCTAGGACAGGATCCGGACGAGCAGTACTTC. Its translation is CASTLGQDPDEQYF.

This chain links TRBV6-6 with TRBJ1-6; TRBD1 matches at 9 bases. The ends lost 7 bases at V and 4 bases at J; junction bases unmatched: 2. CDR1 is MNHNY, CDR2 SVGAGI, per germline (reference sequence). There are 14 residues in the CDR3. The CDR3 here is CASIGTGYNSPLHF. The CDR3 DNA follows: TGTGCCAGCATTGGGACAGGGTATAATTCACCCCTCCACTTT.

This clone was seen just once. This chain uses TRBV9 with TRBJ2-1; 9 nucleotides align to TRBD1. After removal of 1 base from V and 5 bases from J, the junction contained 1 base not matched to a gene. The CDR3 loop spans 14 amino acids. Germline V gives CDR1 SGDLS, CDR2 YYNGEE. CDR3 residues: CASSVWTGDNEQFF. The CDR3 DNA follows: TGTGCCAGCAGCGTATGGACAGGGGACAATGAGCAGTTCTTC. Full variable domain (remainder filled in from reference TRBV9 and TRBJ2-1): DSGVTQTPKHLITATGQRVTLRCSPRSGDLSVYWYQQSLDQGLQFLIQYYNGEERAKGNILERFSAQQFPDLHSELNLSSLELGDSALYFCASSVWTGDNEQFFGPGTRLTVL.

The chain combines TRBV7-2 with TRBJ1-5, with TRBD1 as a possible D gene (5 bases). V dropped 5 bases and J dropped 2 bases, with 13 bases sitting between them. The CDR3 sequence is 15 residues long. Germline V CDR1 and CDR2: SGHTA, FQGNSA. CDR3 DNA: TGTGCCAGCAGCCCCGGGGGGTATCGCAATCAGCCCCAGCATTTT. Protein sequence: CASSPGGYRNQPQHF. Together with reference TRBV7-2 and TRBJ1-5, the CDR3 gives the full variable domain: GAGVSQSPSNKVTEKGKDVELRCDPISGHTALYWYRQSLGQGLEFLIYFQGNSAPDKSGLPSDRFSAERTGGSVSTLTIQRTQQEDSAVYLCASSPGGYRNQPQHFGDGTRLSIL.

This clone was recorded a few times. The rearrangement joins TRBV12-1 to TRBJ1-1; the tabulated D call, TRBD1, remains unverified against the DNA. TRBV12-1 is deemed a pseudogene. The CDR3 totals 17 residues. DNA for the CDR3: TGTGTCACACCCGGGACAGGGAGAGACGATAAATACACTGAAGCTTTCTTT. Translated, it gives CVTPGTGRDDKYTEAFF.